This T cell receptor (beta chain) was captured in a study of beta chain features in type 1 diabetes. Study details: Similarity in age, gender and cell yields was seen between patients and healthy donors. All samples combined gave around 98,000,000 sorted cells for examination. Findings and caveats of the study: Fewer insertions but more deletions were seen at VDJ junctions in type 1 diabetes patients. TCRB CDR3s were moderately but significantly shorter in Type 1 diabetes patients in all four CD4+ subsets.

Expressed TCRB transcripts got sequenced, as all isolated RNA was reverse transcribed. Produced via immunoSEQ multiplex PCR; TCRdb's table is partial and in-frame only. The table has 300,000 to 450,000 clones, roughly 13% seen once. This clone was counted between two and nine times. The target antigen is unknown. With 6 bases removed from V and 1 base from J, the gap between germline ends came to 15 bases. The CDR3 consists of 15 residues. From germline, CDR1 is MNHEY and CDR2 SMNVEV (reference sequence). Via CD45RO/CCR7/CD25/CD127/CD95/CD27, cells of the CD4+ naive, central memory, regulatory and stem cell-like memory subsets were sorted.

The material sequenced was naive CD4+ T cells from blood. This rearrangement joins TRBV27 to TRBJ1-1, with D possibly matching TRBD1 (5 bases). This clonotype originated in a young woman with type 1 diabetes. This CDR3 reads CASSTIRGKNTEAFF. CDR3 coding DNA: TGTGCCAGCAGCACCATAAGGGGCAAGAACACTGAAGCTTTCTTT.